The entry below describes one TCR beta chain. This clonotype has only a few counts. Its antigen specificity is not known. It has no much larger one-base neighbor in the sample; base qualities were not kept. The record originates from a study of response to subunit inactivated influenza vaccine (dated by TCRdb to between 2018 and 2020). About the study as a whole: To follow how T cells responded to a trivalent subunit inactivated influenza vaccine, the researchers relied on deep quantitative profiling of the T cell receptor repertoire. Paper-wide results and their limitations: It was suggested by the authors that each seasonal influenza vaccination may recruit only a limited number of new T cells.

The protocol used for the library was RT-PCR. This sample was sequenced with an Illumina HiSeq 2500. TCRdb reanalyzed the raw reads on its own, using fastp at Q25 for trimming and MiXCR for clone calling, and kept in-frame beta chains. Every entry covers one CDR3 protein and lists the most common genes and DNA from its rows. The sample data list more than 600,000 distinct CDR3 sequences, and less than 20% of these were observed just once. In total, the top ten clones hold 11% of the sample. The CDR3 goes from the cysteine to the phenylalanine over 15 residues. The kept DNA is CDR3 alone, 45 bases in frame from the first base. CDR1 SGHAT and CDR2 FQNNGV are derived from the germline V gene. V is reduced by 3 bases and J by 4 bases, leaving a spacing of 12 bases between them.

The TCR was taken from a man aged 45-65 years who received an inactivated influenza vaccine. Donor details come from another sample of the same person, matched by shared clones. The rearrangement combines TRBV11-2 with TRBJ2-2, with a weak D call of TRBD2 (6 bases match). Sequenced here: PBMCs from blood, sampled approximately 5 days after vaccination. At the DNA level, the sequence is TGTGCCAGCAGCTTCGGAGGGGCGAGCACCGGGGAGCTGTTTTTT. Its product reads: CASSFGGASTGELFF.